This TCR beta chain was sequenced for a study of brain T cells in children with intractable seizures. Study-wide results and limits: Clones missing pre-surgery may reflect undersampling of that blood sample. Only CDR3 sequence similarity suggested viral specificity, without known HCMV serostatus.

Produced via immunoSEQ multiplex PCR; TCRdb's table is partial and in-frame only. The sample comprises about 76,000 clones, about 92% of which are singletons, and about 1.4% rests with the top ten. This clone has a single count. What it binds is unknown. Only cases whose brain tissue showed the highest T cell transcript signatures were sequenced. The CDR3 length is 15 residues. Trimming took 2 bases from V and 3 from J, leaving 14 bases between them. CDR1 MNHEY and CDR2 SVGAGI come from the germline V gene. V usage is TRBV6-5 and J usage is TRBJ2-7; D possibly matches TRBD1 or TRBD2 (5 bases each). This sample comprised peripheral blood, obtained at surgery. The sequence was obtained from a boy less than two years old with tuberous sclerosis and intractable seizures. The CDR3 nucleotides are TGTGCCAGCAGTTACCGGGACGGACTTTTCTACGAGCAGTACTTC. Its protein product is CASSYRDGLFYEQYF.